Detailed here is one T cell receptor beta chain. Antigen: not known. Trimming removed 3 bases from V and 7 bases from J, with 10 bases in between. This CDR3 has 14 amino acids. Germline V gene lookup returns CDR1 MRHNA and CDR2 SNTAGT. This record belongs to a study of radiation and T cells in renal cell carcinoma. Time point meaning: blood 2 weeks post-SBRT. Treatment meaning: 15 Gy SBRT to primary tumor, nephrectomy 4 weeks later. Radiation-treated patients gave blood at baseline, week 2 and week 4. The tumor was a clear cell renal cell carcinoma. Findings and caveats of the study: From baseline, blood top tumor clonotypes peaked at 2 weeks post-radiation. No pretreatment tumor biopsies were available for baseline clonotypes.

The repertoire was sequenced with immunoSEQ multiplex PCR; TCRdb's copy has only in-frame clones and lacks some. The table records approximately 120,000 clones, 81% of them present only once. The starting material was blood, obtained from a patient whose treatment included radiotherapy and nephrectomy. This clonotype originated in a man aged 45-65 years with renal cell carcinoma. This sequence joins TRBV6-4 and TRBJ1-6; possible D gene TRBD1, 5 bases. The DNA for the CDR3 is TGTGCCAGCAGTGAAGGGACTGAGAATTCACCCCTCCACTTT. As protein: CASSEGTENSPLHF.